Listed below are T cell receptor beta chains from one sample, sequenced in a study of cytomegalovirus exposure and HLA in healthy donors. The table came from immunoSEQ multiplex PCR; TCRdb's copy has only in-frame clones and leaves some out. This sample has approximately 140,000 clones, with about 77% found just once. The specimen sequenced was PBMCs. Receptor source: a female donor in good health and CMV-seronegative. Both conserved end residues are part of each CDR3. A D gene is named only where the DNA matches it firmly. Only part of the rows carry a size: once, few, many, or a class if the clone is expanded.

TRBD2 | TRBJ2-2 | . | TRBV5-1 | TGCGCCAGCAGCGTATTAGCGGGTTCGAACACCGGGGAGCTGTTTTTT | CASSVLAGSNTGELFF
TRBD2 | TRBJ2-5 | . | TRBV18 | TGTGCCAGCTCAACGGGGGGAGAGACCCAGTACTTC | CASSTGGETQYF
TRBD2 | TRBJ2-7 | . | TRBV28 | TGTGCCAGCAGTTCAACCGTAAATCCGGGACTAGCGGGAGGGGAGGACGAGCAGTACTTC | CASSSTVNPGLAGGEDEQYF
TRBD2 | TRBJ2-7 | . | TRBV4-1 | TGCGCCAGCAGCCAAGAACGCGGGGGCTCCTACGAGCAGTACTTC | CASSQERGGSYEQYF
. | TRBJ2-3 | . | TRBV5-6 | TGTGCCAGCAGCTTGCGTAGCGGCACAGATACGCAGTATTTT | CASSLRSGTDTQYF
. | TRBJ1-1 | . | TRBV18 | TGTGCCAGCTCTCGCGGGACTGATCTTGAAGCTTTCTTT | CASSRGTDLEAFF
. | TRBJ2-7 | . | TRBV29-1 | TGCAGTATATTGGTCGGCAGGGAGGCGGGCGAGCAGTACTTC | CSILVGREAGEQYF
TRBD1 | TRBJ1-1 | . | TRBV30 | TGTGCCTGGGACCCGGGACAGCCCGGAGGGATGAACACTGAAGCTTTCTTT | CAWDPGQPGGMNTEAFF
TRBD1 | TRBJ2-1 | . | TRBV23-1 | TGCGCCAGCAGGGGACAGGGAAAGTTTCTTGAGCAGTTCTTC | CASRGQGKFLEQFF
TRBD1 | TRBJ2-1 | . | TRBV18 | TGTGCCAGCTCACCGCCCATTAGACCAGGGGGCTACAATGAGCAGTTCTTC | CASSPPIRPGGYNEQFF
TRBD1 | TRBJ2-7 | few | TRBV11-2 | TGTGCCAGCAGCTTAGATCGGGACAGGGGAGGAGAGCAGTACTTC | CASSLDRDRGGEQYF
TRBD2 | TRBJ2-1 | . | TRBV5-5 | TGTGCCAGCAGCTTGGGACTAGCGGGAGGGTCCAATGAGCAGTTCTTC | CASSLGLAGGSNEQFF